Presented here are 12 T cell receptor beta chains from one specimen sequenced in a study of control samples from healthy donors and cancer patients. Method: immunoSEQ multiplex PCR; TCRdb's copy keeps in-frame clones and lacks some. Of about 70,000 clones in the sample, over 70% were seen once. Sequencing was performed on blood. These receptors all stem from a man aged 50 to 60 in good health.

The sample holds a few counts of this clone. CDR3 nucleotides: TGTGCCAGCAGTCTACAGGGGGTTAATCAGCCCCAGCATTTT. This sequence encodes CASSLQGVNQPQHF. The chain uses TRBV6-5 and TRBJ1-5; 8 positions agree with TRBD1. CDR3 length: 14 amino acids. Germline-derived CDR1 and CDR2 are MNHEY and SVGAGI. V lost 5 bases and J lost 4; bases outside the gene matches: 4.

The chain has TRBV11-3 and TRBJ1-5; unclear D gene. The CDR3 is 14 amino acids. V was pared by 1 base and J by 2 bases, with 6 bases between. Looked up from germline, CDR1 is SGHNT and CDR2 is YENEEA. The CDR3 DNA follows: TGTGCCAGCAGCTTAGGCCGGGGCAATCAGCCCCAGCATTTT. Protein sequence: CASSLGRGNQPQHF.

The J gene is TRBJ2-7, the V gene TRBV9, with TRBD1 identical over 7 bases. The V segment lost 0 bases and the J segment 5 bases; nucleotides outside the gene matches: 5. The CDR3 is 14 residues long. Germline assignment: CDR1 SGDLS and CDR2 YYNGEE. CDR3 sequence reads: CASSVGSRGNEQYF. For the CDR3, the DNA is TGTGCCAGCAGCGTAGGGTCCAGGGGGAACGAGCAGTACTTC. Drawing the rest from reference TRBV9 and TRBJ2-7, the complete variable domain is DSGVTQTPKHLITATGQRVTLRCSPRSGDLSVYWYQQSLDQGLQFLIQYYNGEERAKGNILERFSAQQFPDLHSELNLSSLELGDSALYFCASSVGSRGNEQYFGPGTRLTVT.

The rearrangement links TRBV3-1 (or the pseudogene TRBV3-2) to TRBJ1-2; 9 bases agree with TRBD1. The ends lost 0 bases at V and 2 bases at J; junction bases unmatched: 1. Germline V gene sequence: CDR1 LGHDT, CDR2 YNNKEL (reference sequence). CDR3 size: 15 residues. The CDR3 loop reads CASSQEDRGNYGYTF. In DNA, the CDR3 is TGTGCCAGCAGCCAAGAAGACAGGGGGAACTATGGCTACACCTTC.

The V and J genes are TRBV7-9 and TRBJ2-1; TRBD2 matches at 14 bases. The CDR3 extends over 16 amino acids. Losses at the gene ends were 4 bases for V and 7 bases for J; bases not matched to a gene: 6. Germline CDR1 reads SEHNR; CDR2 reads FQNEAQ (reference sequence). The CDR3 reads CASSSGLAGGGNEQFF. As DNA, the CDR3 is TGTGCCAGCAGCTCAGGACTAGCGGGAGGAGGTAATGAGCAGTTCTTC. The full variable domain, its missing parts supplied by reference TRBV7-9 and TRBJ2-1, is DTGVSQNPRHKITKRGQNVTFRCDPISEHNRLYWYRQTLGQGPEFLTYFQNEAQLEKSRLLSDRFSAERPKGSFSTLEIQRTEQGDSAMYLCASSSGLAGGGNEQFFGPGTRLTVL.

This clone turned up a few times. This chain connects TRBV6-2 or TRBV6-3 to TRBJ2-6; weak D call: TRBD2 (6 bases). The CDR3 is 15 amino acids. The V end was cut by 6 bases, the J end by 2 bases, with 11 bases between. CDR1 and CDR2 from the germline V gene are MNHEY and SVGEGT. This CDR3 is CASSMEGPGANVLTF. DNA of the CDR3: TGTGCCAGCAGCATGGAGGGGCCTGGGGCCAACGTCCTGACTTTC.

The chain uses TRBV5-1 and TRBJ2-5, with 14 bases identical to TRBD2. The V gene's germline CDR1 is SGHRS and CDR2 YFSETQ. The V gene end was trimmed by 3 bases and the J gene end by 4 bases; junction bases not matched to a gene: 2. This CDR3 has 15 amino acids. The CDR3, as DNA: TGCGCCAGCAGCTCGGGACTAGCGGGAGTAGAGACCCAGTACTTC. Protein product: CASSSGLAGVETQYF.

The CDR3 protein is CASRSSGTLRSNYGYTF. The CDR3 nucleotides are TGTGCCAGCAGGTCCTCCGGGACATTACGCTCCAACTATGGCTACACCTTC. The J gene is TRBJ1-2, the V gene TRBV3-1 (or the pseudogene TRBV3-2), with D possibly being TRBD1 (6 bases). The CDR3 runs 17 residues. Trimming stripped 6 bases from V and 2 bases from J, with 22 bases between. Germline loops: CDR1 LGHDT, CDR2 YNNKEL (reference sequence).

V is TRBV28 and J is TRBJ1-6; weak D call: TRBD1 (6 bases). Trimming stripped 5 bases from V and 1 base from J, with 18 bases between. The CDR3 extends over 18 amino acids. Germline V CDR1 and CDR2: MDHEN, SYDVKM. CDR3 in DNA: TGTGCCAGCAGTCCCCACGGGGGGCTAGTATCCTATAATTCACCCCTCCACTTT. Amino acids: CASSPHGGLVSYNSPLHF.

The rearrangement links TRBV25-1 to TRBJ1-2; D not certain. Germline V gene lookup returns CDR1 MGHDK and CDR2 SYGVNS. The CDR3 has 14 residues. Trimming removed 1 base from V and 3 bases from J, with 9 bases in between. The CDR3 region has the DNA TGTGCCAGCAGTGAATTGGGTGGACACTATGGCTACACCTTC. This encodes CASSELGGHYGYTF.

The chain recombines TRBV24-1 with TRBJ2-1; 11 positions agree with TRBD2. V shed 3 bases and J 4 bases; nucleotides not matched to a gene: 1. Looked up from germline, CDR1 is KGHDR and CDR2 is SFDVKD. The CDR3 is made up of 15 amino acids. In nucleotides, the CDR3 is TGTGCCACCAGTGATGGGACTAGCGGATACAATGAGCAGTTCTTC. This codes for CATSDGTSGYNEQFF.

V usage is TRBV6-2 or TRBV6-3 and J usage is TRBJ2-2; 12 bases map to TRBD1. The V gene end was trimmed by 4 bases and the J gene end by 6 bases; junction bases not matched to a gene: 3. The CDR3 has 15 residues. The germline CDR1 and CDR2 sequences are MNHEY and SVGEGT. The CDR3, as DNA: TGTGCCAGCAGTTTCGGGACAGGGGGCCCCGGGGAGCTGTTTTTT. Encoded protein: CASSFGTGGPGELFF.